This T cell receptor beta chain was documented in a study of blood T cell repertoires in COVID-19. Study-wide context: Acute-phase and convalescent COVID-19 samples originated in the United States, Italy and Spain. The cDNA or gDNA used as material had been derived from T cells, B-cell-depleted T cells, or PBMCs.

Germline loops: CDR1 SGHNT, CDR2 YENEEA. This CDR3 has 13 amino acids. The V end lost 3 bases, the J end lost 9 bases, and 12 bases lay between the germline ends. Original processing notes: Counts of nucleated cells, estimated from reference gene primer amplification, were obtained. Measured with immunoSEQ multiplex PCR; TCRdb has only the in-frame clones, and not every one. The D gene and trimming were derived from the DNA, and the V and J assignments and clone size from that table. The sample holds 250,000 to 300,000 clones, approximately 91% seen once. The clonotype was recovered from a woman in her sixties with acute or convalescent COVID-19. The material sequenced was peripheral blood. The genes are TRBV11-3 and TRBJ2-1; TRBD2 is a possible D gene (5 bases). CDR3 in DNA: TGTGCCAGCAGCTTCCGTACTAGTTCTGAGCAGTTCTTC. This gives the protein CASSFRTSSEQFF.